The clone carrying this T cell receptor beta chain was recorded at least ten times. The antigen is undetermined. The sample comes from a study of T cell clones after liver transplantation. As for the study in general: Liver transplant recipients had immunosuppression withdrawal attempted within 2 years. Study results and caveats: These preliminary findings come from unstandardized post-transplant sampling times.

CDR1 and CDR2 from the germline V gene are MNHEY and SVGAGI. The CDR3 is 14 amino acids. Trimming removed 5 bases at V and 0 bases at J, with 10 bases between. This table comes from immunoSEQ multiplex PCR, and its TCRdb copy is limited to in-frame clones, with some not included. The data show over 90,000 clones, with about 86% seen just once and approximately 3% held by the top ten. CD3+CD4+ and CD3+CD8+ cells were FACS-sorted from thawed unstimulated PBMCs. The source was CD4+ T cells from blood, collected around 4 years after liver transplant. The origin of this receptor is a human patient who received a liver transplant. A subset of T cells may come from the graft donor. This chain links TRBV6-5 with TRBJ2-5; unclear D gene. This CDR3 is CASSPGGYQETQYF. In nucleotides, the CDR3 is TGTGCCAGCAGTCCGGGTGGCTACCAAGAGACCCAGTACTTC.